These 11 T cell receptor beta chains were sequenced from one sample in a study of monozygotic twins with inflammatory bowel disease. From the 5' RACE reads, TCRdb lists one entry per CDR3 protein and no DNA. This sample contains over 100,000 distinct CDR3 sequences. Sequencing input: blood. The source is a human donor with ulcerative colitis or Crohn's disease, or a healthy co-twin of an affected twin (not recorded which).

The genes are TRBV6-1 and TRBJ1-1; the D call from TCRdb, TRBD1, cannot be confirmed without DNA. The CDR3 is made up of 14 amino acids. CDR1 MNHNS and CDR2 SASEGT come from the germline V gene. This chain's CDR3 is CASSEGQENTEAFF.

The CDR3: CATNDRNTGELFF. V usage is TRBV28 and J usage is TRBJ2-2; the D call of TRBD1 rests on TCRdb alone, since no DNA is present to check it. The CDR3 has 13 amino acids. CDR1 and CDR2 (germline): MDHEN, SYDVKM. Drawing the rest from reference TRBV28 and TRBJ2-2, the complete variable domain is DVKVTQSSRYLVKRTGEKVFLECVQDMDHENMFWYRQDPGLGLRLIYFSYDVKMKEKGDIPEGYSVSREKKERFSLILESASTNQTSMYLCATNDRNTGELFFGEGSRLTVL.

This chain links TRBV4-3 with TRBJ1-3. CDR3 length equals 15 residues. Germline V CDR1 and CDR2: LGHNA, YSLEER. CDR3 in amino acids: CASSQDRGAGNTIYF.

V usage is TRBV5-1 and J usage is TRBJ1-1; TCRdb outputs TRBD1, but without DNA this stays unchecked. CDR1 is SGHRS and CDR2 is YFSETQ in the germline V gene. There are 12 residues in the CDR3. CDR3 in amino acids: CASSPTGSEAFF.

The genes are TRBV9 and TRBJ1-6; TCRdb lists TRBD1, though no DNA is available to test this call. The CDR3 has 16 residues. The germline gives CDR1 SGDLS, CDR2 YYNGEE. The CDR3 reads CASSPGAGRNNSPLHF.

This sequence joins TRBV12-5 and TRBJ1-1; TCRdb's D call of TRBD1 is untestable without DNA. From germline, CDR1 is LGHNT and CDR2 FRNRAP. The CDR3 consists of 14 residues. The CDR3 reads CASGSIRGGTEAFF.

This chain uses TRBV29-1 with TRBJ2-5; the D call of TRBD2 rests on TCRdb alone, since no DNA is present to check it. The CDR3 runs 13 residues. CDR1 and CDR2 (germline): SQVTM, ANQGSEA. The CDR3 loop is CSVSSGSGKTQYF.

The rearrangement uses TRBV20-1 and TRBJ1-4; the TCRdb D gene call, TRBD1, has no DNA to confirm it. The CDR3 has 14 amino acids. The germline V gene encodes CDR1 DFQATT and CDR2 SNEGSKA (reference sequence). The CDR3 is CSARQGAINEKLFF.

This clonotype shows up as medium-sized by frequency. The rearrangement joins TRBV28 to TRBJ2-2; there is no DNA to check the TCRdb D call of TRBD1. This CDR3 contains 13 residues. The germline gives CDR1 MDHEN, CDR2 SYDVKM. The chain's CDR3 is CASSPRGTGELFF.

The chain recombines TRBV4-3 with TRBJ2-4; TCRdb proposes TRBD2, but this gene call is untestable without DNA. In germline, CDR1 is LGHNA, CDR2 YSLEER. This CDR3 region has 16 residues. CDR3: CASSQGLAGQKNIQYF.

The rearrangement links TRBV20-1 to TRBJ1-5; TCRdb reports TRBD1, a call that lacks DNA to check it against. CDR1 and CDR2 from the germline V gene are DFQATT and SNEGSKA (reference sequence). This CDR3 comprises 15 residues. The CDR3 loop reads CSAGQGASGNQPQHF.